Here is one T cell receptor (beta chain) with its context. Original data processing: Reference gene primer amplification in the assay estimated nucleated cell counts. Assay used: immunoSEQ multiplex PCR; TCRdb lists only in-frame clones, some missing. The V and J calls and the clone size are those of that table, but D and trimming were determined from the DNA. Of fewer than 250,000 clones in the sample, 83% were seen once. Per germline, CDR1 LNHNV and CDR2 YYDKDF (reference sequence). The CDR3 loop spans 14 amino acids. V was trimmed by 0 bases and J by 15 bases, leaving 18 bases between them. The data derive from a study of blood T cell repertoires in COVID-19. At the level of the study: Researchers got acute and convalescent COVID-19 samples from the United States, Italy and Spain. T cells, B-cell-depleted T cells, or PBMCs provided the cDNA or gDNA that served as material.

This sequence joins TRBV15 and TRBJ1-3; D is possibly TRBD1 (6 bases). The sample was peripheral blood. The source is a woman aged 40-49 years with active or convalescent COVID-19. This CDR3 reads CATSRDQKQGIPYF. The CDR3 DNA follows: TGTGCCACCAGCAGAGATCAGAAACAGGGTATCCCATATTTT.